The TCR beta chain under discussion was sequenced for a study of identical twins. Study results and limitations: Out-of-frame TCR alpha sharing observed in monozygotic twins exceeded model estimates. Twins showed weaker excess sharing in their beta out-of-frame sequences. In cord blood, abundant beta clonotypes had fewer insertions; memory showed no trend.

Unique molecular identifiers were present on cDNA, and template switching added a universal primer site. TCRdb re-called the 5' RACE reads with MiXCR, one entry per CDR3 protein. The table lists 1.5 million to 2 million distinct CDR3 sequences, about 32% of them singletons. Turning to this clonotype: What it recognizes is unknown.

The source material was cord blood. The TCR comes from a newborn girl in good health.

The CDR3 DNA is TGTGCCTCTCGGCCGGGACTAGCGGTTACCTACGAGCAGTACTTC. Translated: CASRPGLAVTYEQYF. The rearrangement links TRBV6-2 or TRBV6-3 to TRBJ2-4; 11 nucleotides align to TRBD2. The J call is in doubt because the DNA end fits TRBJ2-7 better. Germline V gene sequence: CDR1 MNHEY, CDR2 SVGEGT. CDR3 length: 15 amino acids.